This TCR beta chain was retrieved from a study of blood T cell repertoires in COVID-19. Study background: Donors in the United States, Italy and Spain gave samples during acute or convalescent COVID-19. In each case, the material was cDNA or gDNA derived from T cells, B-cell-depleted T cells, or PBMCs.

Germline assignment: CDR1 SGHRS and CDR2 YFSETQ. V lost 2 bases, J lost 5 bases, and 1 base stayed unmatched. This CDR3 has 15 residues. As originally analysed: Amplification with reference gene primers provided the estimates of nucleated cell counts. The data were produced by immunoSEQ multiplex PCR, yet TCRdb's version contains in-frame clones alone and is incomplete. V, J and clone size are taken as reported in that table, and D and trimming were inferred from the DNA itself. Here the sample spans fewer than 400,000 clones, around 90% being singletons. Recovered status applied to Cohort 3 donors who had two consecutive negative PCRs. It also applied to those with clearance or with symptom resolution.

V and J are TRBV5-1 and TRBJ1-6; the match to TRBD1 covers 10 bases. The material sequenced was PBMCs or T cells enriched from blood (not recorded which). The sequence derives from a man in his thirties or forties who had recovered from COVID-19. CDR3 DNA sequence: TGCGCCAGCAGCTTTGGGACAGGGGATAATTCACCCCTCCACTTT. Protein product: CASSFGTGDNSPLHF. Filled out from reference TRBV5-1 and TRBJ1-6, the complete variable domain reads KAGVTQTPRYLIKTRGQQVTLSCSPISGHRSVSWYQQTPGQGLQFLFEYFSETQRNKGNFPGRFSGRQFSNSRSEMNVSTLELGDSALYLCASSFGTGDNSPLHFGNGTRLTVT.